The clone carrying this T cell receptor beta chain occurred many times. A second PCR of 7 to 11 cycles used a sample-barcoded 5' primer and a J-beta primer mix. MiXCR, applied by TCRdb to the 5' RACE reads, yields one record per CDR3 protein. This table holds 900,000 to 950,000 distinct CDR3 sequences, about 27% found once. The data were taken from a study of blood T cells in healthy people across ages. Study at large: Template switching caught about one barcoded beta molecule for each two T cells.

The CDR3 covers 15 residues. Germline V gene sequence: CDR1 DFQATT, CDR2 SNEGSKA (reference sequence). The V and J ends lost 1 base and 9 bases, in that order; junction bases with no gene match: 7. Donors gave roughly 10 milliliters of peripheral blood apiece. A minimum of 6.5 million PBMCs was isolated per sample. This sample also belongs to another study, concerning T cells of mothers and their children. From that second work: The authors found no persistent microchimeric T cell clones.

The sequencing sample was made of blood. The clonotype originates from a woman between 40 and 50 years old in good health. This chain uses TRBV20-1 with TRBJ2-1; 12 nucleotides line up with TRBD2. For the CDR3, the DNA is TGCAGTGCTAGAGTATCGCTAGCGGGGGGGCTTGAGCAGTTCTTC. As protein: CSARVSLAGGLEQFF.